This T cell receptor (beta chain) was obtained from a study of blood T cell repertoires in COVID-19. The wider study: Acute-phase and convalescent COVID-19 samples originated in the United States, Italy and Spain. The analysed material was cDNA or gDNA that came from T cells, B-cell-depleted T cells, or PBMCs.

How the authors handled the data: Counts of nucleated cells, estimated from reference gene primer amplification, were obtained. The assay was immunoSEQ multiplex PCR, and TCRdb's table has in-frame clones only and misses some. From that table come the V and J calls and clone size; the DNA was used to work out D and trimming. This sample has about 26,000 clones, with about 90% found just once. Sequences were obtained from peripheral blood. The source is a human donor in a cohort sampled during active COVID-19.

The chain's CDR3 is CATETGDTGELFF. The CDR3 DNA is TGTGCCACCGAAACAGGGGACACCGGGGAGCTGTTTTTT. V usage is TRBV12-3 or TRBV12-4 and J usage is TRBJ2-2; 7 nucleotides align to TRBD1. V lost 10 bases to trimming and J lost 3 bases; unmatched junction nucleotides: 5. The CDR3 totals 13 residues.